This TCR beta chain stems from a study of shared clonotypes between healthy human individuals. The length of the CDR3 is 15 residues. Germline CDR1 and CDR2: SGHDT and YYEEEE. V lost 0 bases and J lost 2, with 11 bases in between. Sequenced by immunoSEQ multiplex PCR; TCRdb stores in-frame clones only, minus some. The sample yields 2.3 million or so clones, approximately 95% seen once. The sequence was obtained from a man aged 18 to 35 in good health. Some clones in this sample may be carry-over from other donors' samples. V usage is TRBV5-6 and J usage is TRBJ2-5; tentatively, D is TRBD2 (5 bases). Material: naive CD4+ T cells from PBMCs. Stated subset: CD45RA+ positively selected. The CDR3 DNA is TGTGCCAGCAGCTTGGGAGGGAGATTTCAAGAGACCCAGTACTTC. This gives the protein CASSLGGRFQETQYF.